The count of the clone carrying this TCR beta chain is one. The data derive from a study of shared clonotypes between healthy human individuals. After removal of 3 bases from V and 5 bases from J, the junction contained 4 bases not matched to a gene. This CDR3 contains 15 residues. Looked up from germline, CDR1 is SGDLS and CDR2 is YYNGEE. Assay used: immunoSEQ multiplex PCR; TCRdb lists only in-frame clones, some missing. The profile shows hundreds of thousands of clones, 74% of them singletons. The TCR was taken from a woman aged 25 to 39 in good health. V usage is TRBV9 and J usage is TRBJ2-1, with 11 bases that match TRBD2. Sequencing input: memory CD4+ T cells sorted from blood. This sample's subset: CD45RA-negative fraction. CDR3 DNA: TGTGCCAGCAGCGCCCGACTAGCGGGAAACAATGAGCAGTTCTTC. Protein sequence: CASSARLAGNNEQFF.